This TCR beta chain comes out of a study of breast tumors, draining lymph nodes, adjacent tissues. TCRdb re-derived calls from the multiplex PCR reads in MiXCR, one entry per CDR3 protein. Altogether fewer than 80,000 distinct CDR3 sequences are present, less than 45% being singletons, with the ten largest covering 8.4%. This CDR3 region has 14 residues. V gave up 4 bases and J gave up 3 bases; unmatched junction bases: 7. Germline loops: CDR1 SQVTM, CDR2 ANQGSEA. Many counts were recorded for this clonotype. The antigen remains unidentified. The study, taken as a whole, reports: Most tumor T cells seemingly derive from lymph node, then expand in tumor. Tumor T cell lymph node origin was a supported hypothesis, not proven. Luminal-like breast cancer showed significantly higher tumor–nontumor repertoire similarity than basal-like. Tumors had less TCR diversity than lymph nodes, more than nontumor tissue.

The V and J genes are TRBV29-1 and TRBJ2-3; 7 bases are a match to TRBD1. The sample comprised breast tumor tissue. The TCR sequence derives from a female donor with breast cancer. Some clones in this sample may be carry-over from other donors' samples. CDR3 loop: CSVAQGVRTDTQYF. The CDR3 DNA follows: TGCAGCGTTGCCCAGGGGGTCCGTACAGATACGCAGTATTTT.